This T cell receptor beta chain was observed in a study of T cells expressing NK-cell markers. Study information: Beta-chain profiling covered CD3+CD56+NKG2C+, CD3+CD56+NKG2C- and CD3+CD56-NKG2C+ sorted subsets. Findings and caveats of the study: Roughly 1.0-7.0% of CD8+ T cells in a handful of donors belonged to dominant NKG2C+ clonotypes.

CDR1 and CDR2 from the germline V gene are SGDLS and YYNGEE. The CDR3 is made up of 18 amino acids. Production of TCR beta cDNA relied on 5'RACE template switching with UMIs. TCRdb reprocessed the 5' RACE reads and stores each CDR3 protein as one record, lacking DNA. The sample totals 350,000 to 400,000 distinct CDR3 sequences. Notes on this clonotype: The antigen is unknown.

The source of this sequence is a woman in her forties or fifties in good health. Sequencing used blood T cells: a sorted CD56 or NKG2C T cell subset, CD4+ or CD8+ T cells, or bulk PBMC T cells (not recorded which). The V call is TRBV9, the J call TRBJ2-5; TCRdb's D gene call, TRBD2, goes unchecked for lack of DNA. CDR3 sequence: CASSRPGLAGGIAETQYF.